This T cell receptor beta chain comes out of a study of blood T cell repertoires in COVID-19. Study-wide background: The United States, Italy and Spain supplied acute and convalescent COVID-19 samples. Sources were T cells, B-cell-depleted T cells, or PBMCs; the material itself was cDNA or gDNA.

Under the authors' procedure: The authors estimated nucleated cell counts from reference gene primer amplification. Profiling relied on immunoSEQ multiplex PCR, and the TCRdb table lists in-frame clones only, not all of them. The DNA was the basis for D and trimming; V, J and clone size are from that table. The data contain approximately 220,000 clones, roughly four fifths of them seen just once; the ten biggest clones take up around 5%. Germline V CDR1 and CDR2: GTSNPN, SVGIG (reference sequence). Trimming pared 0 bases from V and 0 bases from J, leaving 9 bases between. The CDR3 consists of 15 residues.

This clonotype originated in a woman in her seventies with acute or convalescent COVID-19. The chain has TRBV30 and TRBJ1-5, with TRBD1 as a possible D gene (5 bases). Specimen: peripheral blood. The CDR3 protein is CAWSVGQGSNQPQHF. Here the CDR3 DNA reads TGTGCCTGGAGTGTGGGGCAGGGTAGCAATCAGCCCCAGCATTTT.